Given below is one T cell receptor (beta chain) in context. The sample comes from a study of blood T cell repertoires in COVID-19. On the study more broadly: Acute-phase and convalescent COVID-19 samples originated in the United States, Italy and Spain.

Participants had their cohort set by participant-reported clinical history. V shed 8 bases and J 4 bases; nucleotides not matched to a gene: 7. This CDR3 region has 13 residues. Germline CDR1 reads SEHNR; CDR2 reads FQNEAQ (reference sequence). Per the study methods: Nucleated cell counts were estimated from reference gene primer amplification. The repertoire was sequenced with immunoSEQ multiplex PCR; TCRdb's copy has only in-frame clones and lacks some. From that table come the V and J calls and clone size; the DNA was used to work out D and trimming. The table shows under 500,000 clones, with 70% to 90% occurring only once.

The sequence came from a woman under 30 with acute COVID-19. Sequencing was carried out using PBMCs or T cells enriched from blood (not recorded which). The J gene is TRBJ1-2, the V gene TRBV7-9; TRBD1 matches 7 bases. The CDR3 nucleotides read TGTGCCAGCGGCGGACAGGCCCTCTATGGCTACACCTTC. It yields the protein CASGGQALYGYTF.